This T cell receptor beta chain was observed in a study of OX40 agonist ivuxolimab in advanced cancers. Study-level background: Patients' therapy was ivuxolimab, an antibody that acts as an agonist of OX40 (CD134).

This clone came up a few times. As yet, its antigen is unknown. General study points: At 0.1 to 3.0 mg/kg and by week 6, clonal expansion occurred in CD4+ and CD8+ blood T cells.

The CDR3 is made up of 15 amino acids. CDR1 and CDR2 (germline): SGHAT, FQNNGV. Trimming removed 2 bases from V and 6 bases from J, with 15 bases in between. Repertoires were generated with immunoSEQ multiplex PCR, while TCRdb's copy carries only in-frame clones and drops some. The sample includes tens of thousands of clones, roughly 90% of them seen just once. The chain recombines TRBV11-2 with TRBJ2-3; tentatively, D is TRBD1 or TRBD2 (5 bases each). The material sequenced was CD4+ or CD8+ T cells sorted from blood, taken in a trial of the OX40 agonist ivuxolimab. The clonotype comes from an adult with an advanced solid tumor such as melanoma, head and neck, liver or kidney cancer. CDR3 residues: CASSLRDRPLDTQYF. CDR3 coding DNA: TGTGCCAGCAGCTTAAGGGACCGACCCCTTGATACGCAGTATTTT.